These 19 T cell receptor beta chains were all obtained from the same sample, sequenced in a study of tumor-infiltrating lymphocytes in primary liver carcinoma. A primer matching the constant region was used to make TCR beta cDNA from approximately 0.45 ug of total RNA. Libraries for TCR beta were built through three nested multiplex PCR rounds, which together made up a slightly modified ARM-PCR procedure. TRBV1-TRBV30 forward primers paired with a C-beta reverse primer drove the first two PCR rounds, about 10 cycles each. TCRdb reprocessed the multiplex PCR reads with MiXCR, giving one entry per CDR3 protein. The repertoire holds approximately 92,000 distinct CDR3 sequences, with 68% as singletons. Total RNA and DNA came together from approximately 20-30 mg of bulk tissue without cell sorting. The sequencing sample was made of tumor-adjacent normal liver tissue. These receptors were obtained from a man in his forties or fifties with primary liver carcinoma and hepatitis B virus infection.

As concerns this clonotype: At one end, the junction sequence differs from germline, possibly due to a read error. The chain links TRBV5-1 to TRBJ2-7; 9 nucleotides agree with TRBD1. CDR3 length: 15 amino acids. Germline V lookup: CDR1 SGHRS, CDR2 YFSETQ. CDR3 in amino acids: CASGAPGQGMSVQYF. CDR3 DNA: TGTGCCAGCGGGGCACCGGGACAGGGCATGAGCGTGCAGTACTTC.

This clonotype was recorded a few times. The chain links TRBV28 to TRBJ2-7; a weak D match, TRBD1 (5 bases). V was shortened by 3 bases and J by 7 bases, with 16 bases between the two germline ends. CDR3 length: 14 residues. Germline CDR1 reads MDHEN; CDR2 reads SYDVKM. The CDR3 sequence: CASSFPGKLYEQYF. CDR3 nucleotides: TGTGCCAGCAGTTTTCCAGGGAAACTCTATGAGCAGTACTTC.

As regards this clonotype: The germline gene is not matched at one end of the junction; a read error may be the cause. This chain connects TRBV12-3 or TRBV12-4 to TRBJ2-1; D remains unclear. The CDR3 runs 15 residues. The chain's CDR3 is CASSTPSESYNERFF. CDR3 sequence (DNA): TGTGCTAGCAGTACGCCTTCGGAGTCCTACAATGAGCGGTTCTTC.

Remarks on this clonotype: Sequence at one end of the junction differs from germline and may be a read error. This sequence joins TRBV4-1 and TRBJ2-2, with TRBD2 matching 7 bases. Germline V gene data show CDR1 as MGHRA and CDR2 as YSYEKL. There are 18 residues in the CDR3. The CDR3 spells CASSQDIGSGTNTGKLFF. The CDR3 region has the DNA TGCGCCAGCAGCCAAGATATAGGCAGCGGGACGAACACCGGGAAGCTGTTTTTT.

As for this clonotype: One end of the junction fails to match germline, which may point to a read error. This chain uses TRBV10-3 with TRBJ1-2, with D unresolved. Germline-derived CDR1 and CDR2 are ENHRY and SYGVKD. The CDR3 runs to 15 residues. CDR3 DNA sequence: TGTGCTATCAGTGACCACCTCGTGGGGAAGGATGACTACACCTTC. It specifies CAISDHLVGKDDYTF.

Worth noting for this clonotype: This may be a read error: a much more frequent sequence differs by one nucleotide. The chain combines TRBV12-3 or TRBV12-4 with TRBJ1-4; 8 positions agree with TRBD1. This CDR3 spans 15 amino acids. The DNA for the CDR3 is TGTGTCAGCAGTCCCGATGGACAGGGAGAAGAAAAACTGTTTTTT. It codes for CVSSPDGQGEEKLFF.

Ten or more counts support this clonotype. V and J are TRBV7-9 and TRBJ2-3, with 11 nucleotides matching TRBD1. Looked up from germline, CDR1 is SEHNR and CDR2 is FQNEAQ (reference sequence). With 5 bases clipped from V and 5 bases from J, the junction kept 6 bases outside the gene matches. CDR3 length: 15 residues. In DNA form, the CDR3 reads TGTGCCAGCAGCCCCCGGGACAGGGGGAAAGATACGCAGTATTTT. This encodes CASSPRDRGKDTQYF.

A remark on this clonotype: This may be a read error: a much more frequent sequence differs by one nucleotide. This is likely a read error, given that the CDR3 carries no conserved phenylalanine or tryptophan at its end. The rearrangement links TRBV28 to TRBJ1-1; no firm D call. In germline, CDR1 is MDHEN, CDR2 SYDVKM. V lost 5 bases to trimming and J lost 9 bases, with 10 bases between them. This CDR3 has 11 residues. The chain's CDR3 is CASSLKLKAFL. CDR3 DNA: TGTGCCAGCAGTCTAAAACTAAAAGCTTTCTTA.

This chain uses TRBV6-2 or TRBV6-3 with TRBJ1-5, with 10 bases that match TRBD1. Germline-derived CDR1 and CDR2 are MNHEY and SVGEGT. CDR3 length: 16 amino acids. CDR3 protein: CVSSKGDRGGNQPQHF. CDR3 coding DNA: TGTGTTAGCAGTAAGGGGGACAGGGGTGGCAATCAGCCCCAGCATTTT.

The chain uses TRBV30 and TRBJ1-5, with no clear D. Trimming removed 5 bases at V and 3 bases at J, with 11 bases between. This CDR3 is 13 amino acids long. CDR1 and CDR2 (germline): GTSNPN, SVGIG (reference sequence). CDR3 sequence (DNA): TGTGCCTGGTCCACAAGGGCCAATCAGCCCCAGCATTTT. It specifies CAWSTRANQPQHF. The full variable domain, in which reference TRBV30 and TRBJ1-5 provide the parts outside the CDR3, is SQTIHQWPATLVQPVGSPLSLECTVEGTSNPNLYWYRQAAGRGLQLLFYSVGIGQISSEVPQNLSASRPQDRQFILSSKKLLLSDSGFYLCAWSTRANQPQHFGDGTRLSIL.

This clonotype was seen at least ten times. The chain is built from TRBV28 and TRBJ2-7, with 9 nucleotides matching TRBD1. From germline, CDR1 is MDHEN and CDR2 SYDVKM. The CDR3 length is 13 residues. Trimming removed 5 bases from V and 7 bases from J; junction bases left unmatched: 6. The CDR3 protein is CASSRDRDLEQYF. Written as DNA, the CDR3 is TGTGCCAGCAGTCGGGACAGGGACCTTGAGCAGTACTTC.

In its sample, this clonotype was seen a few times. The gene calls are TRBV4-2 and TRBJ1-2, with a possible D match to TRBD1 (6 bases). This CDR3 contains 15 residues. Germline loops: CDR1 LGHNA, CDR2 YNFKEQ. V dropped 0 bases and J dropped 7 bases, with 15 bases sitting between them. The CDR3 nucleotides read TGTGCCAGCAGCCAAGATATGGGCAGGGGTGGTGGCTACACCTTC. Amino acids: CASSQDMGRGGGYTF.

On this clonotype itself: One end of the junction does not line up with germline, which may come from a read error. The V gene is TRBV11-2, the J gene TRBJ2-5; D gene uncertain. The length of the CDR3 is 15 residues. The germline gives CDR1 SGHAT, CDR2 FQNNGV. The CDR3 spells CASTLGRIGQETQYF. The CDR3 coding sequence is TGTGCCAGCACCTTAGGACGCATAGGGCAAGAGACCCAGTACTTC. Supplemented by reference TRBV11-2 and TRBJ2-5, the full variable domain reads EAGVAQSPRYKIIEKRQSVAFWCNPISGHATLYWYQQILGQGPKLLIQFQNNGVVDDSQLPKDRFSAERLKGVDSTLKIQPAKLEDSAVYLCASTLGRIGQETQYFGPGTRLLVL.

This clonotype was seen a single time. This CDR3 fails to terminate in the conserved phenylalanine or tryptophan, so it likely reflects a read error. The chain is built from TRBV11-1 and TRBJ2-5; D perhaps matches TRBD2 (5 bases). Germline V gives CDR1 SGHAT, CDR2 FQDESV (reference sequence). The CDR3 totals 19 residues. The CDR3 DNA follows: TGTGCCAGCAGCCCGTCCCCGGAGGTCAGGAAGGACTTCCAAGGGACCCAGTACTCC. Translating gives CASSPSPEVRKDFQGTQYS.

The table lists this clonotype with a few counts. CDR3 DNA: TGCGGCGGTAGCCGGGGGACAGGGGGGAATGAGCAGTTCTTC. This codes for CGGSRGTGGNEQFF. The chain carries TRBV29-1 and TRBJ2-1, with 11 bases lining up with TRBD1. CDR1 and CDR2 (germline): SQVTM, ANQGSEA. The CDR3 runs 14 residues.

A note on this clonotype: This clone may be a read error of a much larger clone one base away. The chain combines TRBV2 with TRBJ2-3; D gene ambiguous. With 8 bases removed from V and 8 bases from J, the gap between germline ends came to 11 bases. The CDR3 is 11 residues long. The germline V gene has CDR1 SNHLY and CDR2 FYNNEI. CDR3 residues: CASALAGTQYF. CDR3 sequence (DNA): TGTGCCAGCGCCTTGGCAGGTACGCAGTATTTT.

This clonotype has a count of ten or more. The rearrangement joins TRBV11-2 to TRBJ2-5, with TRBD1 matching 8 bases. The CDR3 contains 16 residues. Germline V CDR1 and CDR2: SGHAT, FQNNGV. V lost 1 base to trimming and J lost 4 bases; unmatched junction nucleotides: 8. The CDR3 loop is CASSLGLTGDGETQYF. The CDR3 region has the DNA TGTGCCAGCAGCTTAGGCCTGACAGGGGACGGAGAGACCCAGTACTTC.

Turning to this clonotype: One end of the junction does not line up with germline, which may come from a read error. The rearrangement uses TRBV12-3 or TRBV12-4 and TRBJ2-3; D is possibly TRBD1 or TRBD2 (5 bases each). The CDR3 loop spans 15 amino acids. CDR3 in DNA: TGTACCAGCAGTCCCCCTAGGACGGGGCCTTATACGCAGTATTTC. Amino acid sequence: CTSSPPRTGPYTQYF.

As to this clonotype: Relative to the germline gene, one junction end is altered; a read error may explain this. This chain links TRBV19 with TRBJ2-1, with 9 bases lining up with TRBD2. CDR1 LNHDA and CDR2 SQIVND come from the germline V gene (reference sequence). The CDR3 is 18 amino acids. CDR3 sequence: CVSSPGASGAGSYNEQFF. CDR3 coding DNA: TGTGTCAGTAGTCCGGGGGCTAGCGGGGCGGGATCCTACAATGAGCAGTTCTTC.